The clone carrying this T cell receptor (beta chain) was seen a handful of times. Germline CDR1 MNHEY, CDR2 SVGEGT. Between the trimmed V and J ends, which lost 5 bases and 9 bases, there was a span of 14 bases. The CDR3 is 13 residues long. These data come from a study of identical twins' blood T cells. Each TCR cDNA library carried sample-specific barcodes on both ends. TCRdb recomputed calls from the 5' RACE reads with MiXCR, one row per CDR3 protein. This repertoire shows about 370,000 distinct CDR3 sequences, roughly 30% found once; its top ten account for about 6%. The receptor comes from a woman aged 18 to 49 in good health. The chain employs TRBV6-2 or TRBV6-3 and TRBJ1-5; D is unclear. Sequenced: PBMCs. The CDR3 spells CASSGDAGGPQHF. CDR3 nucleotides: TGTGCCAGCAGTGGTGACGCGGGAGGGCCCCAGCATTTT.